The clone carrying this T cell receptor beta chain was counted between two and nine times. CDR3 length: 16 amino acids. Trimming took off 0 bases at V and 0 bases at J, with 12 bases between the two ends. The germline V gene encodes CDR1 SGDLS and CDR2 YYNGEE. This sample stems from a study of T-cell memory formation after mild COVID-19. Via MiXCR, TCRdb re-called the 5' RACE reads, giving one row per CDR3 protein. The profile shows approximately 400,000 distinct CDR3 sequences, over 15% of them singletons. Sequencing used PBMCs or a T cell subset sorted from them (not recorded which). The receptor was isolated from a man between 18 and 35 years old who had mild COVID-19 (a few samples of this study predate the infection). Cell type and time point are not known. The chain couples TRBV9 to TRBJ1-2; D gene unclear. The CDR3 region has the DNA TGTGCCAGCAGCGTAGGATGGAGGGAAGCTAACTATGGCTACACCTTC. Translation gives CASSVGWREANYGYTF.